These T cell receptor beta chains were read from a single sample in a study of human T cells and chemical hapten exposure. Via MiXCR, TCRdb re-called the RACE reads, giving one row per CDR3 protein. The table lists about 190,000 distinct CDR3 sequences, about 25% of them singletons. This material consisted of whole blood, taken in connection with sensitization to the hapten diphenylcyclopropenone (DPC). The receptors originated from a woman aged 35 to 49 with alopecia areata. Some clones in this sample may be carry-over from other donors' samples. Each CDR3 is given with its conserved first and last residue. A D gene is named only where the DNA matches it firmly. Only part of the rows carry a size: once, few, many, or a class if the clone is expanded.

j_call	d_call	v_call	clone_size	cdr3_aa	cdr3_nt
TRBJ2-7	NA	TRBV20-1	many	CSARDGTTGYEQYF	TGCAGTGCTAGAGATGGAACGACGGGGTACGAGCAGTACTTC
TRBJ2-3	TRBD1	TRBV24-1	few	CATSDSRTGSVRSLGTQYF	TGTGCCACCAGTGATTCACGGACAGGGTCGGTCCGTTCTCTCGGTACGCAGTATTTT
TRBJ1-2	NA	TRBV5-6	NA	CASSLGESDGYTF	TGTGCCAGCAGCTTGGGGGAAAGCGATGGCTACACCTTC
TRBJ2-3	TRBD1	TRBV28	NA	CASSTGAGGTDTQYF	TGTGCCAGCAGCACAGGGGCAGGGGGCACAGATACGCAGTATTTT
TRBJ2-1	TRBD1	TRBV6-5	NA	CASRTSGTGVYNEQFF	TGTGCCAGCAGGACGTCCGGGACAGGGGTTTACAATGAGCAGTTCTTC
TRBJ2-3	TRBD2	TRBV12-3/TRBV12-4	NA	CASSLPWGTSDTQYF	TGTGCCAGCAGTTTACCTTGGGGGACTAGCGACACGCAGTATTTT
TRBJ2-1	NA	TRBV6-5	NA	CASKSGRGLYNEQFF	TGTGCCAGCAAGTCAGGCAGGGGCCTCTACAATGAGCAGTTCTTC
TRBJ2-7	TRBD2	TRBV29-1	NA	CSVDKGLAGNSYEQYF	TGCAGCGTTGATAAGGGGCTAGCGGGGAACTCCTACGAGCAGTACTTC
TRBJ2-1	NA	TRBV18	NA	CASSWRQSSYNEQFF	TGTGCCAGCTCATGGCGGCAGAGCTCCTACAATGAGCAGTTCTTC
TRBJ2-5	TRBD1	TRBV4-3	NA	CASSQDGVRGPEAQYF	TGCGCCAGCAGCCAAGATGGCGTCAGGGGGCCTGAGGCCCAGTACTTC
TRBJ2-3	NA	TRBV29-1	NA	CSAAQGFPGDTQYF	TGCAGCGCCGCCCAGGGGTTCCCCGGAGATACGCAGTATTTT
TRBJ2-1	NA	TRBV9	NA	CASSVVPNEQFF	TGTGCCAGCAGCGTAGTCCCCAATGAGCAGTTCTTC
TRBJ2-2	NA	TRBV7-3	NA	CASSLDDGELFF	TGTGCCAGCAGCTTAGACGACGGGGAGCTGTTTTTT
TRBJ1-5	TRBD1	TRBV20-1	many	CSASWRPGGTEPQHF	TGCAGTGCTAGTTGGCGTCCAGGGGGCACGGAGCCCCAGCATTTT
TRBJ1-4	NA	TRBV5-5	NA	CASSLAAVATNEKLFF	TGTGCCAGCAGCTTGGCGGCCGTTGCAACTAATGAAAAACTGTTTTTT
TRBJ2-1	TRBD2	TRBV11-2	few	CASSVAGTLYNEQFF	TGTGCCAGCAGTGTAGCGGGAACCCTCTACAATGAGCAGTTCTTC
TRBJ2-5	TRBD2	TRBV5-4	NA	CASSSTSGRAVAETQYF	TGTGCCAGCAGCTCAACTAGCGGGAGGGCCGTGGCAGAGACCCAGTACTTC
TRBJ1-5	TRBD1	TRBV20-1	few	CSADRGINQPQHF	TGCAGTGCTGACAGGGGAATCAATCAGCCCCAGCATTTT
TRBJ1-5	NA	TRBV4-2	NA	CASSQGQGSQPQHF	TGTGCCAGCAGCCAAGGGCAGGGGAGTCAGCCCCAGCATTTT
TRBJ1-5	NA	TRBV7-2	few	CASSLMSAQPQHF	TGTGCCAGCAGCTTAATGTCTGCTCAGCCCCAGCATTTT
TRBJ2-3	NA	TRBV20-1	few	CSMLAGTDTQYF	TGCAGTATGCTCGCGGGCACAGATACGCAGTATTTT
TRBJ2-3	TRBD2	TRBV6-5	NA	CASRLAGGPVTDTQYF	TGTGCCAGCAGACTAGCGGGAGGGCCCGTGACAGATACGCAGTATTTT
TRBJ2-7	TRBD2	TRBV28	few	CASVGAAGTSGRRAYEQYF	TGTGCCAGCGTTGGGGCCGCCGGGACTAGCGGGAGGCGGGCCTACGAGCAGTACTTC
TRBJ2-5	TRBD2	TRBV7-2	few	CASSYAGTNQETQYF	TGTGCCAGCAGCTATGCCGGGACTAACCAAGAGACCCAGTACTTC